This T cell receptor (beta chain) comes out of a study of blood T cell repertoires in COVID-19. Study information: The United States, Italy and Spain were the sources of the acute and convalescent COVID-19 samples. The cDNA or gDNA used as material had been derived from T cells, B-cell-depleted T cells, or PBMCs.

This CDR3 comprises 15 residues. Germline V gene sequence: CDR1 SNHLY, CDR2 FYNNEI. Deletions cut 6 bases from V and 3 bases from J, with 18 bases between. Authors' analysis steps: Cell counts per sample came from amplifying reference gene primers. Method: immunoSEQ multiplex PCR; TCRdb's copy keeps in-frame clones and lacks some. D and trimming come from the DNA, and the V and J calls and clone size come from that table. In the table there are 150,000 to 200,000 clones, about 88% of which are singletons. The chain is built from TRBV2 and TRBJ2-7; D gene unclear. This TCR derives from a woman between 18 and 30 years old who had recovered from COVID-19. The sequenced sample consisted of PBMCs or T cells enriched from blood (not recorded which). In DNA, the CDR3 is TGTGCCAGCAGCGCGGTCGCCCCTCATTACTACGAGCAGTACTTC. As protein: CASSAVAPHYYEQYF.